The rows below give T cell receptor beta chains drawn from one sample of a study of beta chain features in type 1 diabetes. TCRdb's copy holds only in-frame clones and misses some; the assay was immunoSEQ multiplex PCR. The repertoire consists of 100,000 to 150,000 clones, with roughly 10% occurring once and the leading ten covering roughly 0.75%. Sequenced sample: central memory CD4+ T cells from blood. These receptors all come from a man between 25 and 39 years old with type 1 diabetes. Each CDR3 is given with its conserved first and last residue. The D gene is left open where the match is weak. Clone size is stated in some rows and not others, as once, few, many or a class when expanded.

>TRBD1|TRBV5-4|-
CASSTPGQGLSYEQYF
>TRBD1|TRBV30|few
CAGDRATNTIYF
>TRBD1|TRBV4-3|few
CASSLGQGTNYGYTF
>-|TRBV6-5|few
CASSSRPDTQYF
>-|TRBV7-2|many
CASSLGPGSFYEQYF
>-|TRBV6-5|few
CATARPGGEKLFF
>-|TRBV18|few
CASSPDYGYTF
>-|TRBV28|-
CASSFGQRGYTF
>TRBD1|TRBV29-1|few
CSVLPQGASTEAFF
>-|TRBV5-1|few
CASSFNPRETQYF
>-|TRBV12-5|few
CASGLDWTLGIYF
>TRBD2|TRBV11-3|-
CASSPSGGPYNEQFF
>TRBD1|TRBV2|-
CASRGTGSYEQYF
>TRBD2|TRBV7-2|few
CASSTRRGGTDTQYF
>-|TRBV7-8|-
CASSLIQGEVGEQYF
>-|TRBV27|-
CASSLNGSPLHF
>-|TRBV7-2|-
CASSLEMAVNEKLFF
>-|TRBV15|-
CATSRDKSSYNEQFF
>-|TRBV28|-
CASFDRTKNIQYF
>-|TRBV7-9|few
CASSLMGDSTGGELFF
>TRBD1|TRBV18|many
CASSSTGAGANVLTF
>-|TRBV28|-
CATAPARGAFF
>TRBD1|TRBV29-1|-
CSAGQGRGAFF
>-|TRBV6-1|-
CASSERLANQPQHF
>TRBD1|TRBV5-1|-
CASSLDRGFDEQYF
>-|TRBV16|-
CASSQRSTDTQYF
>-|TRBV5-4|few
CASSFRVGTEAFF
>-|TRBV13|few
CASSSDRTQYF
>-|TRBV7-2|-
CASSLLGGVSTDTQYF
>TRBD1|TRBV30|-
CAFGQGGGAYGYTF
>TRBD1|TRBV28|few
CASSWGQGMDQPQHF
>TRBD2|TRBV27|-
CASTGRRGGTDTQYF
>TRBD1|TRBV7-2|few
CASSFEGQGNSPLHF
>TRBD2|TRBV7-9|-
CASSSQLAGGGTDTQYF
>TRBD1|TRBV28|few
CASGGSTGSYQPQHF
>TRBD1|TRBV2|few
CASRAGTAYNEQFF
>TRBD1|TRBV18|few
CASSLRQGARTEAFF
>-|TRBV7-3|-
CASSQQSGLSYEQYF
>TRBD2|TRBV25-1|-
CASSDPTSGVDEQFF
>TRBD1|TRBV5-4|-
CASSLGGRGQFYEQYF
>TRBD1|TRBV4-3|few
CASSQEGTGIHEQYF
>TRBD1|TRBV18|-
CASSPRDRANYGYTF